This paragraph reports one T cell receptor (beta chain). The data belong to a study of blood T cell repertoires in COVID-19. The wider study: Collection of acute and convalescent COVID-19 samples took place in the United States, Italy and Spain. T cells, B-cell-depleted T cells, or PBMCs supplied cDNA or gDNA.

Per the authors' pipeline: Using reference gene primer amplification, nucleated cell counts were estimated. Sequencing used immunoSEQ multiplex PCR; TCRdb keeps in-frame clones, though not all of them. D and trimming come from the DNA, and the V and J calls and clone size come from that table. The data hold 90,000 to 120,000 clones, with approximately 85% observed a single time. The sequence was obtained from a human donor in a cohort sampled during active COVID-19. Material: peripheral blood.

The chain's CDR3 is CASSFGDRGANTQYF. The CDR3 region has the DNA TGTGCCAGCAGTTTCGGAGACAGGGGGGCCAATACGCAGTATTTT. The chain employs TRBV27 and TRBJ2-3; 9 bases are shared with TRBD1. Germline-derived CDR1 and CDR2 are MNHEY and SMNVEV (reference sequence). The CDR3 is made up of 15 amino acids. Germline trimming cut 3 bases from V and 7 bases from J; bases unmatched to any gene: 8.